The text below deals with one TCR beta chain. The antigen this receptor binds is unknown. The input lacks base qualities; no much larger clone sits a single base away. The trim is 1 base for V and 4 bases for J, with a gap of 9 bases between the germline ends. The CDR1 and CDR2 encoded by the germline V gene are SGHAT and FQNNGV. The CDR3 covers 14 residues, taking in both the cysteine and the phenylalanine. Only the CDR3 DNA is retained, 42 bases long and in frame from the first base. The sample is drawn from a study of ipilimumab plus nivolumab after autologous stem cell transplantation (dated by TCRdb to about 2021). In terms of the full investigation: The median number of doses received by trial patients was 5 for ipilimumab and roughly eight for nivolumab. The intent-to-treat population of the trial consisted of fewer than 45 patients. Primary refractory and relapsed disease were included in the DLBCL cohort, with 18-month progression-free survival of about 82% and 31%, respectively. The trial enrolled patients with high-risk diffuse large B cell lymphoma, mature T cell lymphoma, or multiple myeloma undergoing autologous transplant.

Checkpoint therapy was initiated 14 to 28 days after autologous transplant, and ipilimumab was administered at 1 mg/kg intravenously on day 1 of selected weeks. Patients received nivolumab at 3 mg/kg intravenously on day 1 of weeks 1, 4, 7, 10, and every two weeks through week 26. The study was a Phase Ib clinical trial testing combined checkpoint inhibition with ipilimumab and nivolumab as consolidation after autologous stem cell transplantation. Results and caveats for the whole study, not just this receptor: Per the authors, a biologic rationale for further study of the post-transplant checkpoint inhibition approach was offered by T cell receptor repertoire, regulatory T cell phenotype and gut microbiota profiles. The authors concluded that, as post-transplant consolidation, combined checkpoint inhibition appeared tolerable.

Library construction relied on the immunoSEQ multiplex PCR assay. TCRdb stores this immuneACCESS table with in-frame sequences only. Part of the clones is absent; in the studies checked, under half of the shortfall reflects unresolved V genes, and no reason is known for the rest. The table for this sample lists more than 15,000 clones; roughly 80% of them were counted only once. Together, the top ten hold 35% to 45% of the sample. The source of this sequence is a male donor with diffuse large B-cell lymphoma. The rearrangement combines TRBV11-2 with TRBJ2-3, with the D gene call left open. The sample in question was PBMCs, obtained in a trial of ipilimumab plus nivolumab as post-transplant consolidation. The nucleotides read TGTGCCAGCAGCTTAGTTGGTCAACCAGATACGCAGTATTTT. Its translation is CASSLVGQPDTQYF. The CDR3, completed at both ends by the reference TRBV11-2 and TRBJ2-3 genes, gives the full variable domain EAGVAQSPRYKIIEKRQSVAFWCNPISGHATLYWYQQILGQGPKLLIQFQNNGVVDDSQLPKDRFSAERLKGVDSTLKIQPAKLEDSAVYLCASSLVGQPDTQYFGPGTRLTVL.